This T cell receptor beta chain was documented in a study of T cell responses to AZD1222 COVID-19 vaccine. Profiled with immunoSEQ multiplex PCR; TCRdb holds only in-frame clones, not every one. Altogether 25,000 to 35,000 clones are present, roughly nine tenths being singletons, with the ten largest covering around 45%. Sample: peripheral blood, taken on day 0 of AZD1222 vaccination. The clonotype originates from an adult in good health.

The CDR3 coding sequence is TGTGCCAGCAGGGGTCGGTCGGGCACTGAAGCTTTCTTT. This codes for CASRGRSGTEAFF. The chain recombines TRBV28 with TRBJ1-1; D is unresolved. The CDR3 spans 13 residues. With 6 bases removed from V and 4 bases from J, the gap between germline ends came to 12 bases. Germline values: CDR1 MDHEN, CDR2 SYDVKM.